The 30 T cell receptor beta chains given below trace back to one sample, sequenced in a study of response to subunit inactivated influenza vaccine. In TCRdb, the RT-PCR reads were re-called with MiXCR into one record per CDR3 protein. The table includes about 170,000 distinct CDR3 sequences, approximately 12% detected once. These data were also reused for a study on T cells expressing NK-cell markers. As that report states: cDNA encoding TCR beta was synthesized via 5'RACE template switching incorporating UMIs.

Material: CD8+ T cells sorted from PBMCs, obtained roughly 12 days after vaccination. The receptors shown here come from a man between 50 and 59 years old who received an inactivated influenza vaccine.

The chain's CDR3 is CASSEVASLGVNTEAFF. The CDR3 DNA is TGTGCCAGCAGTGAAGTGGCCTCCCTGGGGGTGAACACTGAAGCTTTCTTT. This rearrangement joins TRBV6-1 to TRBJ1-1; D possibly corresponds to TRBD1 (5 bases). Germline V gene data show CDR1 as MNHNS and CDR2 as SASEGT. This CDR3 comprises 17 residues. V lost 1 base to trimming and J lost 0 bases, with 15 bases between them.

This clonotype turned up a few times. The rearrangement uses TRBV7-9 and TRBJ2-2; tentatively, D is TRBD2 (7 bases). V gave up 4 bases and J gave up 6 bases, with 15 bases separating them. The CDR3 spans 15 residues. Germline CDR1 is SEHNR and CDR2 is FQNEAQ (reference sequence). The CDR3 nucleotides are TGTGCCAGCAGCTCAAGGGGGGGCGCTTCCGGGGAGCTGTTTTTT. It encodes CASSSRGGASGELFF.

On this clonotype itself: Compared with germline, one end of the junction differs, possibly owing to a read error. The chain employs TRBV6-2 or TRBV6-3 and TRBJ1-5; D is possibly TRBD1 (6 bases). Germline V gene sequence: CDR1 MNHEY, CDR2 SVGEGT. The CDR3 length is 18 residues. This CDR3 reads CASSNSRDIGASNQPQHF. CDR3 coding DNA: TGTGCCAGCAGTAACTCCCGGGACATTGGCGCTAGCAATCAGCCCCAGCATTTT.

This clonotype has just a few counts. The chain links TRBV10-3 to TRBJ1-2, with D tentatively TRBD1 (6 bases). In germline, CDR1 is ENHRY, CDR2 SYGVKD. Trimming removed 6 bases from V and 6 bases from J, with 17 bases in between. CDR3 size: 14 residues. The CDR3 DNA sequence: TGTGCCATCAGCGGAGTGACAGGTTTAGATGGCTACACCTTC. It codes for CAISGVTGLDGYTF.

The V and J genes are TRBV4-3 and TRBJ2-7; possible D gene TRBD2, 5 bases. Germline V CDR1 and CDR2: LGHNA, YSLEER. Trimming stripped 10 bases from V and 0 bases from J, with 13 bases between. The CDR3 extends over 13 amino acids. In DNA form, the CDR3 reads TGCGCCACAGCGGAAGGTATCTCCTACGAGCAGTACTTC. Translating gives CATAEGISYEQYF.

Note on this clonotype: One end of the junction is discordant with germline, which a read error may explain. The genes are TRBV19 and TRBJ1-2, with 7 bases fitting TRBD1. The CDR3 covers 11 residues. In germline, CDR1 is LNHDA, CDR2 SQIVND (reference sequence). The CDR3 DNA reads as TGTGCCAGTAGTATTGGACAGGATTTCTCCTTC. Translation gives CASSIGQDFSF.

This clonotype has a count of ten or more. The chain uses TRBV5-1 and TRBJ2-2; D ambiguous. Germline V gene data show CDR1 as SGHRS and CDR2 as YFSETQ. The CDR3 is 15 amino acids. V was shortened by 4 bases and J by 6 bases, with 16 bases between the two germline ends. The CDR3: CASSTPGPEPGELFF. In DNA form, the CDR3 reads TGCGCCAGCAGCACCCCCGGGCCCGAGCCCGGGGAGCTGTTTTTT.

V usage is TRBV5-1 and J usage is TRBJ2-5; the D gene is possibly TRBD2 (5 bases). This CDR3 region has 14 residues. Germline CDR1 and CDR2: SGHRS and YFSETQ. Between the trimmed V and J ends, which lost 1 base and 5 bases, there was a span of 12 bases. The CDR3 coding sequence is TGCGCCAGCAGCTTGTCTCTGGGAGTGGAGACCCAGTACTTC. Translation gives CASSLSLGVETQYF.

The chain combines TRBV4-3 with TRBJ2-5; 8 nucleotides align to TRBD2. Germline CDR1 reads LGHNA; CDR2 reads YSLEER. Trimming at V came to 0 bases and at J to 5 bases, leaving 11 bases not matched to a gene. The CDR3 runs to 17 residues. The CDR3 spells CASSQEWEAGGGETQYF. DNA of the CDR3: TGCGCCAGCAGCCAAGAATGGGAGGCGGGGGGCGGGGAGACCCAGTACTTC.

This clonotype has more than one count but fewer than ten. The chain has TRBV5-1 and TRBJ1-2; 8 bases align to TRBD1. Per germline, CDR1 SGHRS and CDR2 YFSETQ. Trimming at V came to 4 bases and at J to 7 bases, leaving 15 bases not matched to a gene. The CDR3 consists of 16 residues. The DNA for the CDR3 is TGCGCCAGCAGCCCGGACCCTGGACAGGGACGTCTTGGCTACACCTTC. This codes for CASSPDPGQGRLGYTF.

This clonotype was found a few times. The chain employs TRBV5-1 and TRBJ2-1; 9 bases fit TRBD1. The CDR3 extends over 14 amino acids. The germline V gene has CDR1 SGHRS and CDR2 YFSETQ. Trimming removed 3 bases from V and 9 bases from J; junction bases left unmatched: 7. The DNA for the CDR3 is TGCGCCAGCAGCTCTTGGACAGGGGCTACTGAGCAGTTCTTC. It yields the protein CASSSWTGATEQFF.

This clonotype was recorded a few times. The V gene is TRBV6-2 or TRBV6-3, the J gene TRBJ1-1, with D possibly matching TRBD1 (5 bases). V gave up 10 bases and J gave up 0 bases, with 12 bases separating them. Germline values: CDR1 MNHEY, CDR2 SVGEGT. CDR3 size: 13 residues. CDR3 nucleotide sequence: TGTGCCACCCTGGGGGGGGTGAACACTGAAGCTTTCTTT. Translated, it gives CATLGGVNTEAFF.

The gene calls are TRBV12-3 or TRBV12-4 and TRBJ2-3, with 10 bases aligning to TRBD2. This CDR3 has 18 amino acids. Trimming cost V 4 bases and J 3 bases; bases outside gene matches: 13. CDR3 amino acids: CASSSLWLAGDSTDTQYF. For the CDR3, the DNA is TGTGCCAGCAGTTCTCTCTGGCTAGCGGGAGATTCGACAGATACGCAGTATTTT.

The rearrangement joins TRBV12-3 or TRBV12-4 to TRBJ1-5; weak D call: TRBD1 (6 bases). Deletions cut 1 base from V and 0 bases from J, with 10 bases between. The CDR3 length is 16 residues. CDR3 protein: CASSLGGPVSNQPQHF. The CDR3 DNA reads as TGTGCCAGCAGTTTAGGGGGGCCCGTTAGCAATCAGCCCCAGCATTTT.

This rearrangement joins TRBV9 to TRBJ2-1, with D possibly matching TRBD2 (5 bases). The CDR3 spans 13 residues. Trimming cost V 4 bases and J 6 bases, with 11 bases left between them. CDR1 and CDR2 from the germline V gene are SGDLS and YYNGEE. For the CDR3, the DNA is TGTGCCAGCAGCCCGCGGGTAATCAATGAGCAGTTCTTC. This sequence encodes CASSPRVINEQFF.

This clonotype was seen only a few times. CDR3 DNA sequence: TGCGCCAGCAGCCAAGTGGGGGGTTTACAGCCCCAGCATTTT. The encoded protein is CASSQVGGLQPQHF. J is TRBJ1-5 and V is TRBV4-1; maybe TRBD1 (5 bases). Per germline, CDR1 MGHRA and CDR2 YSYEKL. The CDR3 extends over 14 amino acids. Trimming cost V 1 base and J 7 bases, with 11 bases left between them.

In this sample, this clonotype turned up a few times. The chain has TRBV12-3 or TRBV12-4 and TRBJ2-5; 13 positions match TRBD2. CDR3 length: 16 residues. Losses at the gene ends were 4 bases for V and 1 base for J; bases not matched to a gene: 3. The CDR3 DNA is TGTGCCAGCAGTTCTGGGACTAGCGGGATCCAAGAGACCCAGTACTTC. Translation gives CASSSGTSGIQETQYF.

The chain combines TRBV7-3 with TRBJ2-4, with 9 bases matching TRBD1. The CDR3 has 16 amino acids. The trim removed 2 bases at V and 9 bases at J, leaving 11 bases unmatched. The germline V gene has CDR1 SGHTA and CDR2 FQGTGA. CDR3 in amino acids: CASSLPQGQGKGIQYF. The CDR3 DNA follows: TGTGCCAGCAGCTTACCCCAGGGACAGGGAAAGGGCATTCAGTACTTC.

The gene calls are TRBV7-9 and TRBJ2-7; 8 bases line up with TRBD1. This CDR3 comprises 11 residues. Germline V CDR1 and CDR2: SEHNR, FQNEAQ (reference sequence). J lost 6 bases, V lost 10 bases, and 5 bases had no gene match. In DNA, the CDR3 is TGTGCCATCAAAGACAGGGGCGAGCAGTACTTC. Translation gives CAIKDRGEQYF.

This clonotype has a handful of counts. This rearrangement joins TRBV28 to TRBJ1-4; D unclear. Trimming left V 10 bases short and J 7 bases short, with 19 bases between. This CDR3 contains 14 residues. Germline V CDR1 and CDR2: MDHEN, SYDVKM. The CDR3 protein is CATIPTVTPEKLFF. CDR3 DNA sequence: TGTGCCACCATACCGACGGTAACTCCTGAAAAACTGTTTTTT.

The gene calls are TRBV12-3 or TRBV12-4 and TRBJ2-2, with 8 bases identical to TRBD2. The CDR3 is 15 residues long. The V segment lost 6 bases and the J segment 1 base; nucleotides outside the gene matches: 4. CDR3 protein: CASRPGLGNTGELFF. Here the CDR3 DNA reads TGTGCCAGCAGGCCGGGACTAGGGAACACCGGGGAGCTGTTTTTT.

The table lists this clonotype with many counts. V gene TRBV12-3 or TRBV12-4 combines with J gene TRBJ1-1; D is uncertain. The V end was cut by 2 bases, the J end by 0 bases, with 4 bases between. The CDR3 consists of 13 residues. CDR3 protein: CASSLYLNTEAFF. DNA for the CDR3: TGTGCCAGCAGTTTATACTTGAACACTGAAGCTTTCTTT.

There are a few counts of this clonotype. The CDR3 bases are TGTGCCAGCAGTGCTGGTACGCAGTATTTT. It codes for CASSAGTQYF. The rearrangement links TRBV25-1 to TRBJ2-3; D ambiguous. The V end lost 4 bases, the J end lost 8 bases, and 4 bases lay between the germline ends. The germline V gene has CDR1 MGHDK and CDR2 SYGVNS. The CDR3 spans 10 residues.

This clonotype was observed a handful of times. The chain uses TRBV28 and TRBJ1-6; D remains unclear. The CDR3 has 15 amino acids. Germline V gene data show CDR1 as MDHEN and CDR2 as SYDVKM. Deletions cut 5 bases from V and 2 bases from J, with 10 bases between. CDR3 in amino acids: CASSPPRAYNSPLHF. The CDR3 DNA is TGTGCCAGCAGTCCCCCGAGGGCCTATAATTCACCCCTCCACTTT.

Ten or more counts support this clonotype. The CDR3 bases are TGTGCCACCTCGTGGCAGGGGGCCTACGAGCAGTACTTC. Its protein product is CATSWQGAYEQYF. The V call is TRBV7-2, the J call TRBJ2-7, with 7 bases matching TRBD1. This CDR3 contains 13 residues. Germline CDR1 reads SGHTA; CDR2 reads FQGNSA. J was trimmed by 2 bases and V by 10 bases; bases with no gene match: 8.

A few counts support this clonotype. The chain is built from TRBV7-6 and TRBJ2-5, with 7 bases lining up with TRBD2. CDR1 SGHVS and CDR2 FNYEAQ come from the germline V gene. Losses at the gene ends were 5 bases for V and 0 bases for J; bases not matched to a gene: 12. This CDR3 is 17 amino acids long. The CDR3 sequence is CASSNGEAGEYQETQYF. The CDR3 DNA sequence: TGTGCCAGCAGCAATGGTGAGGCGGGAGAGTACCAAGAGACCCAGTACTTC.

Only a few counts were recorded for this clonotype. The chain has TRBV2 and TRBJ2-7; TRBD2 aligns across 8 bases. In germline, CDR1 is SNHLY, CDR2 FYNNEI. Trimming cost V 10 bases and J 0 bases; bases outside gene matches: 5. The CDR3 has 13 residues. CDR3 region: CAISGTSSYEQYF. Here the CDR3 DNA reads TGTGCCATTTCCGGGACTAGCTCCTACGAGCAGTACTTC.

This clonotype was recorded at least ten times. The chain uses TRBV6-5 and TRBJ2-3; D unresolved. The V gene's germline CDR1 is MNHEY and CDR2 SVGAGI. Trimming cost V 4 bases and J 2 bases, with 7 bases left between them. The CDR3 spans 13 residues. Here the CDR3 reads CASSFSDTDTQYF. The CDR3, as DNA: TGTGCCAGCAGTTTCAGTGACACAGATACGCAGTATTTT.

This clonotype was detected only a few times. The chain is built from TRBV9 and TRBJ2-7; TRBD2 aligns across 10 bases. The germline V gene has CDR1 SGDLS and CDR2 YYNGEE. This CDR3 is built from 15 residues. The ends lost 2 bases at V and 4 bases at J; junction bases unmatched: 6. Here the CDR3 reads CASSVGASGSYEQYF. Here the CDR3 DNA reads TGTGCCAGCAGCGTCGGGGCTAGCGGGAGTTACGAGCAGTACTTC.

The DNA of the CDR3 is TGTGCCAGCAGTTACTCTCATCCTAGCGGGGGCACCTACGAGCAGTACTTC. Encoded protein: CASSYSHPSGGTYEQYF. The chain joins TRBV6-2 or TRBV6-3 to TRBJ2-7; 10 nucleotides agree with TRBD2. The CDR3 spans 17 residues. V dropped 0 bases and J dropped 2; count of bases not matched to a gene: 7. The V gene's germline CDR1 is MNHEY and CDR2 SVGEGT.